These 15 T cell receptor beta chains were sequenced from one sample in a study of cytomegalovirus exposure and HLA in healthy donors. The PCR contained 60 Vbeta and 13 Jbeta primers. TCRdb's table, derived via immunoSEQ multiplex PCR, lists solely in-frame clones and lacks some. This sample contains approximately 180,000 clones. Material: PBMCs. The receptor set was obtained from a young man in good health and CMV-seronegative.

This chain links TRBV11-3 with TRBJ2-1, with 15 positions matching TRBD2. This CDR3 spans 18 amino acids. Germline trimming cut 5 bases from V and 8 bases from J; bases unmatched to any gene: 13. Germline V CDR1 and CDR2: SGHNT, YENEEA. The CDR3 region is CASSPYIGTSGRFDEQFF. Here the CDR3 DNA reads TGTGCCAGCAGCCCATATATCGGGACTAGCGGGAGGTTCGATGAGCAGTTCTTC.

The rearrangement joins TRBV7-2 to TRBJ2-7; 8 bases match TRBD1. The CDR3 is 14 amino acids. The V gene's germline CDR1 is SGHTA and CDR2 FQGNSA. Trimming at V came to 5 bases and at J to 6 bases, leaving 9 bases not matched to a gene. The CDR3 protein is CASSPLDRAREQYF. The CDR3 DNA follows: TGTGCCAGCAGCCCGCTGGACAGGGCTCGCGAGCAGTACTTC.

The chain employs TRBV4-1 and TRBJ2-5; no clear D gene. This CDR3 spans 15 amino acids. Germline values: CDR1 MGHRA, CDR2 YSYEKL. With 0 bases removed from V and 2 bases from J, the gap between germline ends came to 10 bases. The CDR3 is CASSQESVVQETQYF. DNA for the CDR3: TGCGCCAGCAGCCAAGAATCGGTGGTACAAGAGACCCAGTACTTC.

The V call is TRBV15, the J call TRBJ2-2, with D perhaps matching TRBD1 (5 bases). The CDR3 is 18 amino acids. In germline, CDR1 is LNHNV, CDR2 YYDKDF (reference sequence). With 0 bases removed from V and 0 bases from J, the gap between germline ends came to 14 bases. CDR3 region: CATSRDGAGSANTGELFF. The DNA for the CDR3 is TGTGCCACCAGCAGAGATGGGGCAGGATCCGCGAACACCGGGGAGCTGTTTTTT.

The V and J genes are TRBV19 and TRBJ1-5; D call uncertain. CDR1 and CDR2 from the germline V gene are LNHDA and SQIVND (reference sequence). Trimming took off 9 bases at V and 4 bases at J, with 22 bases between the two ends. The CDR3 has 16 residues. In DNA, the CDR3 is TGTGCCAGCAGCCTACGGGGTAGAGGTATTAATCAGCCCCAGCATTTT. Its translation: CASSLRGRGINQPQHF.

The chain links TRBV7-6 to TRBJ1-1; no clear D. From germline, CDR1 is SGHVS and CDR2 FNYEAQ. The CDR3 contains 17 residues. V was shortened by 0 bases and J by 0 bases, with 14 bases between the two germline ends. The CDR3 region has the DNA TGTGCCAGCAGCTTAGCGCGTTTGGAACAGCTGAACACTGAAGCTTTCTTT. It codes for CASSLARLEQLNTEAFF. Supplemented by reference TRBV7-6 and TRBJ1-1, the full variable domain reads GAGVSQSPRYKVTKRGQDVALRCDPISGHVSLYWYRQALGQGPEFLTYFNYEAQQDKSGLPNDRFSAERPEGSISTLTIQRTEQRDSAMYRCASSLARLEQLNTEAFFGQGTRLTVV.

The chain carries TRBV7-6 and TRBJ2-3; the match to TRBD1 covers 7 bases. CDR3 length: 13 residues. V was clipped by 6 bases and J by 5 bases; unmatched bases: 5. Per germline, CDR1 SGHVS and CDR2 FNYEAQ. The CDR3 loop is CASRPQGLDTQYF. In DNA, the CDR3 is TGTGCCAGCAGACCACAGGGGTTAGATACGCAGTATTTT.

This chain connects TRBV10-3 to TRBJ1-1; possible D gene TRBD1, 5 bases. The CDR3 length is 15 residues. V gave up 3 bases and J gave up 0 bases, with 11 bases separating them. Germline lookup yields CDR1 ENHRY and CDR2 SYGVKD. CDR3 DNA sequence: TGTGCCATCAGTGACAGGGTGGGGATGAACACTGAAGCTTTCTTT. Its protein product is CAISDRVGMNTEAFF.

The chain employs TRBV13 and TRBJ2-2; no reliable D call. The V gene lost 0 bases and the J gene lost 0 bases, with 8 bases spanning the gap. Germline loops: CDR1 PRHDT, CDR2 FYEKMQ (reference sequence). The CDR3 loop spans 16 amino acids. CDR3 sequence (DNA): TGTGCCAGCAGCTTAGGTGGAGCGTCGAACACCGGGGAGCTGTTTTTT. Encoded protein: CASSLGGASNTGELFF.

The chain recombines TRBV5-1 with TRBJ1-2; 8 nucleotides agree with TRBD1. This CDR3 comprises 16 residues. Unmatched junction bases numbered 11, after V lost 3 bases and J lost 4 bases. Germline V gene data show CDR1 as SGHRS and CDR2 as YFSETQ. CDR3 residues: CASSSTGQGGIYGYTF. The CDR3 DNA reads TGCGCCAGCAGCTCAACCGGACAGGGCGGGATCTATGGCTACACCTTC.

V usage is TRBV29-1 and J usage is TRBJ2-5, with a weak D call TRBD1 (5 bases). The germline gives CDR1 SQVTM, CDR2 ANQGSEA. Trimming cost V 6 bases and J 4 bases, with 12 bases left between them. The CDR3 totals 12 residues. The DNA for the CDR3 is TGCAGCGTCGGTGGGGCCGGAGAGACCCAGTACTTC. Translated: CSVGGAGETQYF.

This chain joins TRBV4-1 and TRBJ2-3; TRBD2 matches 14 bases. CDR3 length: 19 amino acids. CDR1 is MGHRA, CDR2 YSYEKL, per germline. The ends lost 5 bases at V and 3 bases at J; junction bases unmatched: 13. CDR3: CASSYSPGTSGSQTDTQYF. CDR3 coding DNA: TGCGCCAGCAGCTATTCCCCCGGGACTAGCGGGAGCCAGACAGATACGCAGTATTTT.

The CDR3, as DNA: TGTGCCAGTAGTTCCCCGACAGGGTGGCCTTATGGCTACACCTTC. Amino acids: CASSSPTGWPYGYTF. J is TRBJ1-2 and V is TRBV19; 7 nucleotides align to TRBD1. CDR3 length: 15 amino acids. The germline gives CDR1 LNHDA, CDR2 SQIVND (reference sequence). J was trimmed by 5 bases and V by 5 bases; bases with no gene match: 11.

The CDR3 spells CASRPTGGINQPQHF. As DNA, the CDR3 is TGTGCCAGTAGACCGACAGGGGGGATCAATCAGCCCCAGCATTTT. The rearrangement joins TRBV19 to TRBJ1-5, with TRBD1 matching over 9 bases. The CDR3 runs 15 residues. Trimming took 6 bases from V and 3 from J; bases not matched to a gene: 6. Germline loops: CDR1 LNHDA, CDR2 SQIVND (reference sequence).

The chain is built from TRBV27 and TRBJ1-2; TRBD1 aligns across 7 bases. The CDR3 runs 15 residues. The V gene end was trimmed by 3 bases and the J gene end by 3 bases; junction bases not matched to a gene: 7. Germline CDR1 MNHEY, CDR2 SMNVEV (reference sequence). The CDR3 here is CASSLYGGGYYGYTF. In DNA, the CDR3 is TGTGCCAGCAGTTTGTATGGAGGGGGCTACTATGGCTACACCTTC.